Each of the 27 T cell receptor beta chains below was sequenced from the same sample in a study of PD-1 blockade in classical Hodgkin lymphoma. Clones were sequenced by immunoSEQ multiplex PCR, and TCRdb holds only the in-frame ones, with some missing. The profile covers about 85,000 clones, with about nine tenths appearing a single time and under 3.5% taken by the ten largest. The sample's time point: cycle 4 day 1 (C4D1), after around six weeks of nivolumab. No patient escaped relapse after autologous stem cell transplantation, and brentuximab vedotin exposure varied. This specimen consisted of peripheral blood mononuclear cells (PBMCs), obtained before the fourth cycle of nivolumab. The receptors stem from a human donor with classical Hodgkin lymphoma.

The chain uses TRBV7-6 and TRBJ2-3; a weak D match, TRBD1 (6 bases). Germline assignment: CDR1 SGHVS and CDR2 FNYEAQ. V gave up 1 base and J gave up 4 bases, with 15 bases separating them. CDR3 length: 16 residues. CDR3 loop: CASSLEGQGTADTQYF. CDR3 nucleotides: TGTGCCAGCAGCTTAGAGGGGCAGGGGACGGCAGATACGCAGTATTTT.

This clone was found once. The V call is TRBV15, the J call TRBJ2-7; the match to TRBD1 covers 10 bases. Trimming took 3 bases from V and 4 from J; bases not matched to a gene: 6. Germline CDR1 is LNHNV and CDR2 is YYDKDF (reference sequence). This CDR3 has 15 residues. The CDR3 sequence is CATSSRGTGAYEQYF. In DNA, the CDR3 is TGTGCCACCAGCAGCCGGGGGACAGGGGCTTACGAGCAGTACTTC.

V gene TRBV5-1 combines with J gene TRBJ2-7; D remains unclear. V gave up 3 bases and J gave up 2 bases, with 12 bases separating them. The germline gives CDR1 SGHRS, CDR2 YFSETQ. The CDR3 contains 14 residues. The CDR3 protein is CASSSNTDTYEQYF. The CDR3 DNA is TGCGCCAGCAGCTCGAATACCGACACCTACGAGCAGTACTTC.

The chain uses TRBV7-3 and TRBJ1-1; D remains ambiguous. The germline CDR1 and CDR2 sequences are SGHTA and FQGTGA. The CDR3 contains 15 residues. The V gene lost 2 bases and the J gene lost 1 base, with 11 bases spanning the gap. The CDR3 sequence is CASSLYVRANTEAFF. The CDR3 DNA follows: TGTGCCAGCAGCTTATATGTCCGGGCGAACACTGAAGCTTTCTTT.

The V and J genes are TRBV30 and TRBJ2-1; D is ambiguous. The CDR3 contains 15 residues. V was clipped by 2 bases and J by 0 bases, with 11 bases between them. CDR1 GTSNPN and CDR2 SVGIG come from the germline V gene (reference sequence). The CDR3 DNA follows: TGTGCCTGGAGTTTAACGGGTAGCTCCTACAATGAGCAGTTCTTC. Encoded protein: CAWSLTGSSYNEQFF. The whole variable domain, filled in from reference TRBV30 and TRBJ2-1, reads SQTIHQWPATLVQPVGSPLSLECTVEGTSNPNLYWYRQAAGRGLQLLFYSVGIGQISSEVPQNLSASRPQDRQFILSSKKLLLSDSGFYLCAWSLTGSSYNEQFFGPGTRLTVL.

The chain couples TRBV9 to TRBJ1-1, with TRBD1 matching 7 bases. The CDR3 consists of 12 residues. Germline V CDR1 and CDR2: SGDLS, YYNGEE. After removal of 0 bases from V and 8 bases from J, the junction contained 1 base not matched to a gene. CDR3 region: CASSVGDREAFF. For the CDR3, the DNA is TGTGCCAGCAGCGTAGGGGACAGAGAAGCTTTCTTT.

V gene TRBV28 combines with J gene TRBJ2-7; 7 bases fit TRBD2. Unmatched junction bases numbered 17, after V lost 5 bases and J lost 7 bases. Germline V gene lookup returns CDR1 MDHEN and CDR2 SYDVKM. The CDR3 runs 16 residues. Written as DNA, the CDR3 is TGTGCCAGCAGTCCTGTCCGCGGGGGTCCCCCTGTGGAGCAGTACTTC. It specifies CASSPVRGGPPVEQYF.

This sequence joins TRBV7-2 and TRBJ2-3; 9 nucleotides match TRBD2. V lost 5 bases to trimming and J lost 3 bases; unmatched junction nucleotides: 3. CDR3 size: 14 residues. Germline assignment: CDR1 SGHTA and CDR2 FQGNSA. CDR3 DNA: TGTGCCAGCAGCCTACTAGCGGGTACAGATACGCAGTATTTT. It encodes CASSLLAGTDTQYF.

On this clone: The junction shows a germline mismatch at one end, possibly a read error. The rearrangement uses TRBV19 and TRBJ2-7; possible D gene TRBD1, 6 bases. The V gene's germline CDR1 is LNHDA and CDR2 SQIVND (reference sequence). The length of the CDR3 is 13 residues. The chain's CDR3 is CASSIGSNGDRNF. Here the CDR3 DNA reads TGTGCCAGTAGTATAGGTAGTAATGGAGACAGGAACTTC. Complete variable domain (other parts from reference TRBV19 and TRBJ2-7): DGGITQSPKYLFRKEGQNVTLSCEQNLNHDAMYWYRQDPGQGLRLIYYSQIVNDFQKGDIAEGYSVSREKKESFPLTVTSAQKNPTAFYLCASSIGSNGDRNFGPGTRLTVT.

The CDR3: CASSLEGYDQPQHF. The DNA of the CDR3 is TGTGCCAGCAGCTTAGAAGGGTACGATCAGCCCCAGCATTTT. The V and J genes are TRBV11-2 and TRBJ1-5; D is ambiguous. Germline CDR1 is SGHAT and CDR2 is FQNNGV. The germline V and J ends were trimmed by 0 bases and 5 bases, with 8 bases remaining between them. This CDR3 contains 14 residues.

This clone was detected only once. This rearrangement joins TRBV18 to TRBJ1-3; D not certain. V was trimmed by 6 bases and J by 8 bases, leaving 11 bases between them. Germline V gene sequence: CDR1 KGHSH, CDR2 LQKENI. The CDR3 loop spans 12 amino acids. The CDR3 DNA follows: TGTGCCAGCTCCCCTACACGGGACACCATATATTTT. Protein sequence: CASSPTRDTIYF.

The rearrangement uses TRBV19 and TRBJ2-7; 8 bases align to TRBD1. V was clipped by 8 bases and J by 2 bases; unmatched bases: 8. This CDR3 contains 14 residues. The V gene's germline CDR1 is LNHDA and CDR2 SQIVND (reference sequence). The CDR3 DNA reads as TGTGCCAGTCGTACTAGGGACAGGACCTACGAGCAGTACTTC. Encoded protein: CASRTRDRTYEQYF. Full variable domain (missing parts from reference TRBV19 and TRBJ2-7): DGGITQSPKYLFRKEGQNVTLSCEQNLNHDAMYWYRQDPGQGLRLIYYSQIVNDFQKGDIAEGYSVSREKKESFPLTVTSAQKNPTAFYLCASRTRDRTYEQYFGPGTRLTVT.

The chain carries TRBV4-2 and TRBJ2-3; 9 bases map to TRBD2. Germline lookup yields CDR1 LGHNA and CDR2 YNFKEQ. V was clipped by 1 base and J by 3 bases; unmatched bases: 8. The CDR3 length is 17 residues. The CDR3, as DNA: TGTGCCAGCAGCCAAGTGCTGAGCGGGGGGTGGACAGATACGCAGTATTTT. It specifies CASSQVLSGGWTDTQYF.

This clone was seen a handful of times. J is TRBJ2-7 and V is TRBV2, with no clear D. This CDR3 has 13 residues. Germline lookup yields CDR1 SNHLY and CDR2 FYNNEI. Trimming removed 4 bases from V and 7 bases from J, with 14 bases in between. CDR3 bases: TGTGCCAGCAGTGTTTCCGCCATTCGGGAGCAGTACTTC. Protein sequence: CASSVSAIREQYF.

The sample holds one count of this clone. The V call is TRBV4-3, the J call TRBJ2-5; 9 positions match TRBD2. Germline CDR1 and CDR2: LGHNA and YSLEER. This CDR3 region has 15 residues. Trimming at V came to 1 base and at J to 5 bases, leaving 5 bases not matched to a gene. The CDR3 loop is CASSQVAGDWETQYF. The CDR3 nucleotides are TGCGCCAGCAGCCAAGTAGCGGGGGATTGGGAGACCCAGTACTTC.

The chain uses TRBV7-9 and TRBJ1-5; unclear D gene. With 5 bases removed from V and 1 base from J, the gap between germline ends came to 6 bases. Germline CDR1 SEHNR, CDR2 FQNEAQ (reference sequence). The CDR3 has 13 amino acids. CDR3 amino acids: CASSGLSNQPQHF. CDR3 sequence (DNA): TGTGCCAGCAGCGGACTGAGCAATCAGCCCCAGCATTTT.

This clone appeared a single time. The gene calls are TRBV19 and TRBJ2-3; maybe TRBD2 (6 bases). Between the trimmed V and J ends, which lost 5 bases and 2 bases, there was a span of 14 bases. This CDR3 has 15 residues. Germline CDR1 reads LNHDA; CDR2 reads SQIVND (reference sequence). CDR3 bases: TGTGCCAGTAGTGCCAGCCGGAGGGACACAGATACGCAGTATTTT. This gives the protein CASSASRRDTDTQYF.

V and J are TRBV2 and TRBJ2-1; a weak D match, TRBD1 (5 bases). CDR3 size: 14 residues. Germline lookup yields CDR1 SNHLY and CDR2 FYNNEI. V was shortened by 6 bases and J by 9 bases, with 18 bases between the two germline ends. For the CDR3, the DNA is TGTGCCAGCAGGTCGGTCCAGGGCACGGTTGAGCAGTTCTTC. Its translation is CASRSVQGTVEQFF. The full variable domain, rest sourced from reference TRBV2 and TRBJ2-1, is EPEVTQTPSHQVTQMGQEVILRCVPISNHLYFYWYRQILGQKVEFLVSFYNNEISEKSEIFDDQFSVERPDGSNFTLKIRSTKLEDSAMYFCASRSVQGTVEQFFGPGTRLTVL.

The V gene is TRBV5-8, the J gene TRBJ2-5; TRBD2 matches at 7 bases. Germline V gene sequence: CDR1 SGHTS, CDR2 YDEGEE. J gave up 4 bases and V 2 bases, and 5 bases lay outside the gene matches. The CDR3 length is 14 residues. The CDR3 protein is CASSFWGGRETQYF. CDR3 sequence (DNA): TGTGCCAGCAGCTTTTGGGGCGGGAGAGAGACCCAGTACTTC.

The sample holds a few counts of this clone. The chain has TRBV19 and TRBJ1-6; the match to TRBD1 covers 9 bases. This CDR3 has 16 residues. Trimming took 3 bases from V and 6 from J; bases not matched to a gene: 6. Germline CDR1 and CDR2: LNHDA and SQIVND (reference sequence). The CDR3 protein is CASSIWDRDPNSPLHF. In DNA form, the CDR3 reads TGTGCCAGTAGTATTTGGGACAGGGACCCTAATTCACCCCTCCACTTT.

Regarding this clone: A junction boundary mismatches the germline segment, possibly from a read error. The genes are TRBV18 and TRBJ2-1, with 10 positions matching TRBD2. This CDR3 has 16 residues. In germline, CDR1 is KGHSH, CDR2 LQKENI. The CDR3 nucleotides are TGTGCCAGCTCCCCACAGGGACTAGCGTACCGCAATGAGCAGTTCTTC. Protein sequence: CASSPQGLAYRNEQFF.

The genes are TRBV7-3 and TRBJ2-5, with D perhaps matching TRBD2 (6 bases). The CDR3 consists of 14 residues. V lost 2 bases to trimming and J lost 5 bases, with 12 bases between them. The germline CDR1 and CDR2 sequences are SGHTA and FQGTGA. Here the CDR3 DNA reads TGTGCCAGCAGCTTAGAGGCGGGGTGGGAGACCCAGTACTTC. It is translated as CASSLEAGWETQYF.

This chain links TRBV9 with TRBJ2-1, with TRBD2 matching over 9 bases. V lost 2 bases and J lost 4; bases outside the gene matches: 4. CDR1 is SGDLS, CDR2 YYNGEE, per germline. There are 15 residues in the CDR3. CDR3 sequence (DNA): TGTGCCAGCAGCGTCCGACTAGCGGATTACAATGAGCAGTTCTTC. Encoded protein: CASSVRLADYNEQFF.

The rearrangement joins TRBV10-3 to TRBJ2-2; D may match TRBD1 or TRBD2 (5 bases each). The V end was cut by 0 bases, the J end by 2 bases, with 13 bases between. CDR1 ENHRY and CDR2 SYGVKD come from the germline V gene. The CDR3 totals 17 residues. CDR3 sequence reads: CAISESSGTFNTGELFF. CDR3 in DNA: TGTGCCATCAGTGAGTCGTCCGGGACCTTCAACACCGGGGAGCTGTTTTTT.

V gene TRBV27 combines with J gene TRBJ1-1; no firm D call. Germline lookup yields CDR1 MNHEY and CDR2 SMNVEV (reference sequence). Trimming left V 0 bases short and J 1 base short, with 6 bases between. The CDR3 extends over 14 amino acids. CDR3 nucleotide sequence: TGTGCCAGCAGTTTATCTGGAGGGAACACTGAAGCTTTCTTT. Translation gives CASSLSGGNTEAFF.

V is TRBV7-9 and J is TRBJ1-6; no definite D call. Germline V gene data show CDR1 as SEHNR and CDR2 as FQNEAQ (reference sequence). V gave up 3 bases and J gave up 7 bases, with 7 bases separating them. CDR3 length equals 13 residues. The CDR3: CASSLEGNSPLHF. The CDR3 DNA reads TGTGCCAGCAGCTTGGAAGGGAATTCACCCCTCCACTTT.

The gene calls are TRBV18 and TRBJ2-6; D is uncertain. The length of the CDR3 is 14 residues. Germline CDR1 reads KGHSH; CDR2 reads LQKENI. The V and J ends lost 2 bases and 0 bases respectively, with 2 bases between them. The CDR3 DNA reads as TGTGCCAGCTCACCAGCCTCTGGGGCCAACGTCCTGACTTTC. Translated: CASSPASGANVLTF. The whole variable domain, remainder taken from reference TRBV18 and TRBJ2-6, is NAGVMQNPRHLVRRRGQEARLRCSPMKGHSHVYWYRQLPEEGLKFMVYLQKENIIDESGMPKERFSAEFPKEGPSILRIQQVVRGDSAAYFCASSPASGANVLTFGAGSRLTVL.